The subject of this entry is one T cell receptor (beta chain). Its antigen is as yet unknown. TCR beta CDR3 regions were amplified from RNA. The TCR CDR3 was amplified in a first-round RT-PCR using the HTBI primer set. TCRdb used MiXCR to reprocess the multiplex PCR reads, holding one entry per CDR3 protein. The data show a few hundred thousand distinct CDR3 sequences, roughly 46% seen once. This entry is derived from a study of T cells in Graves' hyperthyroidism and ophthalmopathy. V lost 4 bases to trimming and J lost 0 bases, with 7 bases between them. CDR3 size: 15 residues. Looked up from germline, CDR1 is SGHAT and CDR2 is FQNNGV. It was uncontrolled infection, other autoimmune disease, pregnancy or lactation that excluded patients. Diagnostic decisions used clinical symptoms, serum thyroxine and TRAb, thyroid ultrasound and orbital computed tomography. Findings and limits, study-wide: The model foresaw ophthalmopathy a median around 6 months prior to onset.

The chain employs TRBV11-2 and TRBJ2-6; D tentatively fits TRBD1 or TRBD2 (5 bases each). The sequence came from an adult woman with Graves' disease, either hyperthyroidism or ophthalmopathy (not recorded which). The specimen sequenced was peripheral blood or thyroid tissue (not recorded which). The CDR3 DNA reads TGTGCCAGCAGCTGGGGGTACTCTGGGGCCAACGTCCTGACTTTC. Protein sequence: CASSWGYSGANVLTF.